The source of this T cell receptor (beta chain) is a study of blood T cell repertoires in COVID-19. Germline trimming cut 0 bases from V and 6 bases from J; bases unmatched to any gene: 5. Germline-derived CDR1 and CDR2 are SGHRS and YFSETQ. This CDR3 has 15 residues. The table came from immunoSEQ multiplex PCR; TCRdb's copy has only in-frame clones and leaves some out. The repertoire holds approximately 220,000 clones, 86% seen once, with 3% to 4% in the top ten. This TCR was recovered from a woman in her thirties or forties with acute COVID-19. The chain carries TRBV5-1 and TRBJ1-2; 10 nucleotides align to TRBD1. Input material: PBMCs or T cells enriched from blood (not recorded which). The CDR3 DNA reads TGCGCCAGCAGCTTGGAAGGACAGGGGGTGGATGGCTACACCTTC. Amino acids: CASSLEGQGVDGYTF.